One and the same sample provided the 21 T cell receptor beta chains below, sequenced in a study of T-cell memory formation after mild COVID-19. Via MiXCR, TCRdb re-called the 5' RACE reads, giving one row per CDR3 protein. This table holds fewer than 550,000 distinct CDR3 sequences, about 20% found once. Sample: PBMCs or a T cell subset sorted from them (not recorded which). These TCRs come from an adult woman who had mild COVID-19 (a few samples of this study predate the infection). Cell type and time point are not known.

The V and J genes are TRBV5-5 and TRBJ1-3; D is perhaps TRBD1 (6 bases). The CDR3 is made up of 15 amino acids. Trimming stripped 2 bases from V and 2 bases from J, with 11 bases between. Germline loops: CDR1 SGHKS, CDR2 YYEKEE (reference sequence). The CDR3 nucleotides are TGTGCCAGCAGCTTAGAACAGGGCACTGGAAACACCATATATTTT. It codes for CASSLEQGTGNTIYF.

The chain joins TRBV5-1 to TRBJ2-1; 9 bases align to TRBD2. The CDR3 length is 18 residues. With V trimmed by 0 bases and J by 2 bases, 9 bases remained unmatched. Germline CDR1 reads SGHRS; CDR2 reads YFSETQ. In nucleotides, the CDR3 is TGCGCCAGCAGCTTGGGGAGTGGCGGGGGGGCAGCCTACAATGAGCAGTTCTTC. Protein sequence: CASSLGSGGGAAYNEQFF.

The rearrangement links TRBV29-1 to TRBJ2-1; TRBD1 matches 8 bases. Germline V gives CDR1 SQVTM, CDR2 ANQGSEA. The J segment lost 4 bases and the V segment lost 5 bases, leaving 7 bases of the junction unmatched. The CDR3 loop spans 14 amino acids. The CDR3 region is CSVLEGQVYNEQFF. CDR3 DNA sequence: TGCAGCGTTCTGGAGGGACAGGTTTACAATGAGCAGTTCTTC.

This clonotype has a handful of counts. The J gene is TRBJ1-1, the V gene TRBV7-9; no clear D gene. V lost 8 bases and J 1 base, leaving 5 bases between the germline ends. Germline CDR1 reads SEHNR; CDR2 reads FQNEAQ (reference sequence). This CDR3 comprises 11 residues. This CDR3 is CASEENTEAFF. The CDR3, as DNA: TGTGCCAGCGAGGAGAACACTGAAGCTTTCTTT. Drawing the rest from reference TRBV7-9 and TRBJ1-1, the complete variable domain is DTGVSQNPRHKITKRGQNVTFRCDPISEHNRLYWYRQTLGQGPEFLTYFQNEAQLEKSRLLSDRFSAERPKGSFSTLEIQRTEQGDSAMYLCASEENTEAFFGQGTRLTVV.

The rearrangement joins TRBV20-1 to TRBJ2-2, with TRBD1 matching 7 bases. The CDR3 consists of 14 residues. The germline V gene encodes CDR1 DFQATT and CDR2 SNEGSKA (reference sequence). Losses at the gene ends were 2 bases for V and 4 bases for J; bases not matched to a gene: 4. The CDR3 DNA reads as TGCAGTGCTAGAAGACAGGGTGCCACCGGGGAGCTGTTTTTT. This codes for CSARRQGATGELFF.

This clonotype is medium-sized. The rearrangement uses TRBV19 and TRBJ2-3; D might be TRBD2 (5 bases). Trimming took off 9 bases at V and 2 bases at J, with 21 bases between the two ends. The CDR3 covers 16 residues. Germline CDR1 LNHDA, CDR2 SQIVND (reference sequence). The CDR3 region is CASSSLREYPTDTQYF. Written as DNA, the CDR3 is TGTGCCAGCAGTTCGTTGAGGGAGTACCCCACAGATACGCAGTATTTT.

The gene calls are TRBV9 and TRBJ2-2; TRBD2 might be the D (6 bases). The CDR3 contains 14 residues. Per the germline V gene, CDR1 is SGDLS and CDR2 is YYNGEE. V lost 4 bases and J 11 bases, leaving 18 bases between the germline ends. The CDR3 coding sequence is TGTGCCAGCAGCTCGGGACTCCTCCAAATAGAGCTGTTTTTT. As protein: CASSSGLLQIELFF.

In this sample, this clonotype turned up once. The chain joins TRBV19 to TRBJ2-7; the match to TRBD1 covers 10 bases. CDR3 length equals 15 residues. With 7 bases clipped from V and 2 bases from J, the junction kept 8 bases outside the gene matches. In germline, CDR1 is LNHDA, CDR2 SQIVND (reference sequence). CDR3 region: CASTNRGQGTYEQYF. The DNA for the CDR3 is TGTGCCAGTACCAACAGGGGACAGGGGACCTACGAGCAGTACTTC.

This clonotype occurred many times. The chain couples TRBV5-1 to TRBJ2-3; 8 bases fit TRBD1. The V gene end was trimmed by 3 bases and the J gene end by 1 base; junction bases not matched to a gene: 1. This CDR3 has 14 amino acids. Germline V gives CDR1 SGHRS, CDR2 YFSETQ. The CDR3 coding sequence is TGCGCCAGCAGCTCAGGGGGCGGCACAGATACGCAGTATTTT. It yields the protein CASSSGGGTDTQYF.

This CDR3 reads CSAREGYGYTF. The DNA of the CDR3 is TGCAGTGCTAGAGAGGGGTATGGCTACACCTTC. The J gene is TRBJ1-2, the V gene TRBV20-1; D call uncertain. The CDR3 length is 11 residues. Germline lookup yields CDR1 DFQATT and CDR2 SNEGSKA (reference sequence). V lost 0 bases to trimming and J lost 5 bases, with 4 bases between them.

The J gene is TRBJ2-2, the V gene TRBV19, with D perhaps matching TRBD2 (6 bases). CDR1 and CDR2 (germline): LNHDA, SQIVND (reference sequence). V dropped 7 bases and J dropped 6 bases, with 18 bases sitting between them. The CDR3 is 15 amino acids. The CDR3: CASTHAGTAAGELFF. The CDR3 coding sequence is TGTGCCAGTACCCACGCGGGGACCGCGGCCGGGGAGCTGTTTTTT.

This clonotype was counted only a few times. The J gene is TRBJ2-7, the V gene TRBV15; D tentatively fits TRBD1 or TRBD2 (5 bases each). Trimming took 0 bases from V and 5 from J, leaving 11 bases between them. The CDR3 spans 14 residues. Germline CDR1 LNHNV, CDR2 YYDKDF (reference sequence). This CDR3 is CATSRDLGTHEQYF. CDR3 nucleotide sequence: TGTGCCACCAGCAGAGACCTCGGGACCCACGAGCAGTACTTC.

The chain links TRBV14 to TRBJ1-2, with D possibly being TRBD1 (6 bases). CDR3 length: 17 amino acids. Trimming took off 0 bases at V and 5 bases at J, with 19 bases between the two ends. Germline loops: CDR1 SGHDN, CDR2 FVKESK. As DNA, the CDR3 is TGTGCCAGCAGCCAAGAAGGGGGACATTGGAGGATATATGGCTACACCTTC. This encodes CASSQEGGHWRIYGYTF.

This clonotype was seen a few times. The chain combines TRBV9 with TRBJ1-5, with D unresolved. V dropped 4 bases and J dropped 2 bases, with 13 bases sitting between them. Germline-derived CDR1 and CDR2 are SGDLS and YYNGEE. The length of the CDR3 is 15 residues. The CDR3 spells CASSPDGQRNQPQHF. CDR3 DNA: TGTGCCAGCAGCCCAGACGGCCAGCGCAATCAGCCCCAGCATTTT. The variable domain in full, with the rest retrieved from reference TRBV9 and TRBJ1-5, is DSGVTQTPKHLITATGQRVTLRCSPRSGDLSVYWYQQSLDQGLQFLIQYYNGEERAKGNILERFSAQQFPDLHSELNLSSLELGDSALYFCASSPDGQRNQPQHFGDGTRLSIL.

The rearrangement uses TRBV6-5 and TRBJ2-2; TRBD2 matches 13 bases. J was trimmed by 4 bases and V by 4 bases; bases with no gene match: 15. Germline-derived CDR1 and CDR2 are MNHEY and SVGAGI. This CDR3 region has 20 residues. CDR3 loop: CASSSNSGTSGKGGTGELFF. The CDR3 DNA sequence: TGTGCCAGCAGTTCTAACTCCGGGACTAGCGGGAAGGGGGGCACCGGGGAGCTGTTTTTT.

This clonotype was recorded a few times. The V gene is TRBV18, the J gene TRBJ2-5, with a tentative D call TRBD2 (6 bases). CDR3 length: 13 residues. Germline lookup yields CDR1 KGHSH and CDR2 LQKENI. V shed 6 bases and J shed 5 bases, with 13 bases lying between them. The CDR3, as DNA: TGTGCCAGCTCCTTCGACGCGGGGGAGACCCAGTACTTC. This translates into CASSFDAGETQYF.

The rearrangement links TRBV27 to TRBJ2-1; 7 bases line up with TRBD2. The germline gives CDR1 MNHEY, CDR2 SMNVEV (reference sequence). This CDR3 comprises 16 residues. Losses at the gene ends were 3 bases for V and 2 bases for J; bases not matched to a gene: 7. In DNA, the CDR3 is TGTGCCAGCAGTTTCATTAGGGAGGGTCCCTACAATGAGCAGTTCTTC. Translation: CASSFIREGPYNEQFF.

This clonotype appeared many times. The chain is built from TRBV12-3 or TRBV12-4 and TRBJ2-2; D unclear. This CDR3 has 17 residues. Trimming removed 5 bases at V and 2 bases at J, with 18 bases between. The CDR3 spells CASSGRFRLNNTGELFF. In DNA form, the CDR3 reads TGTGCCAGCAGTGGAAGATTCAGACTTAATAACACCGGGGAGCTGTTTTTT.

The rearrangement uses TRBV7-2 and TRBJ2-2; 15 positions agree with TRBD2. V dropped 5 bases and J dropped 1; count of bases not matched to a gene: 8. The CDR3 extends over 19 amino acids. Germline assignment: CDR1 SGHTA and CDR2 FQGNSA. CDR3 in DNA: TGTGCCAGCAGCCCCGGGACTAGCGGGAGGCACAGGAACACCGGGGAGCTGTTTTTT. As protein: CASSPGTSGRHRNTGELFF.

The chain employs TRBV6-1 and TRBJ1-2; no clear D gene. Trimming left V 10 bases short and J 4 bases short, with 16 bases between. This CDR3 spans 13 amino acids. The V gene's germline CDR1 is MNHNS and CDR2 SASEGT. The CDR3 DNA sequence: TGTGCCATCCAACAGCTCTTCTCCTATGGCTACACCTTC. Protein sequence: CAIQQLFSYGYTF.

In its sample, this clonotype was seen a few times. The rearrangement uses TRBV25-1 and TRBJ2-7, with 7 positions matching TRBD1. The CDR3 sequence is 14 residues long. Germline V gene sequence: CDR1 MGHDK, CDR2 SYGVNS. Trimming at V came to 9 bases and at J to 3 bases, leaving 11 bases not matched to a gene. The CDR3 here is CASSRTGQFYEQYF. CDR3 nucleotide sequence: TGTGCCAGTAGCCGCACGGGACAGTTCTACGAGCAGTACTTC.